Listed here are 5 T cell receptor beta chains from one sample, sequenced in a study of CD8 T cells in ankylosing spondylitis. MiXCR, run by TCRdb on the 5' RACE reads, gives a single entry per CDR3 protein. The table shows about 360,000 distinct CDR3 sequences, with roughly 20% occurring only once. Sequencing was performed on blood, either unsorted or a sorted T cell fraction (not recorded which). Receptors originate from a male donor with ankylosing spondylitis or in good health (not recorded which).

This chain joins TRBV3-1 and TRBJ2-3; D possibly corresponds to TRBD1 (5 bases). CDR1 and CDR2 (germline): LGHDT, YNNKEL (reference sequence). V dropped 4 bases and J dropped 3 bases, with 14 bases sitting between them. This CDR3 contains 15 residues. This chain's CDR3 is CASSPSRQITDTQYF. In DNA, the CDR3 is TGTGCCAGCAGCCCCTCACGACAGATTACAGATACGCAGTATTTT.

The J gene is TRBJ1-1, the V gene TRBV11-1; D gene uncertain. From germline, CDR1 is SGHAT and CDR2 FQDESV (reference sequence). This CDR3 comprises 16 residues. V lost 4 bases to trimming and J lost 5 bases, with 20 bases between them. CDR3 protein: CASSSILLREGTEAFF. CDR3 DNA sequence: TGTGCCAGCAGCTCCATACTCTTGCGGGAGGGAACTGAAGCTTTCTTT.

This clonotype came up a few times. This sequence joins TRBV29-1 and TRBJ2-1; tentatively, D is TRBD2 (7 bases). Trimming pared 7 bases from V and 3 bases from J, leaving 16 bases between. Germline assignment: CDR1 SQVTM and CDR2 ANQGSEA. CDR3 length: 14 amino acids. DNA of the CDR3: TGCAGCGGCCTGGGGGGGGGCCGCTACAATGAGCAGTTCTTC. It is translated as CSGLGGGRYNEQFF.

Here the CDR3 DNA reads TGTGCCAGCAGTTATTCCGACACTATCGAAGCTTTCTTT. As protein: CASSYSDTIEAFF. V is TRBV6-5 and J is TRBJ1-1; D is unclear. The germline V gene encodes CDR1 MNHEY and CDR2 SVGAGI. The germline V and J ends were trimmed by 3 bases and 8 bases, with 13 bases remaining between them. This CDR3 is built from 13 residues.

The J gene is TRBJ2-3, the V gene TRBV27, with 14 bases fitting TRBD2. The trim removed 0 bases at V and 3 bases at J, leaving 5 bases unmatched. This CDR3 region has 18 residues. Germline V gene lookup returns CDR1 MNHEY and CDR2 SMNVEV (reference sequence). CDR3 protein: CASSLSTSGGGRTDTQYF. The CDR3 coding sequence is TGTGCCAGCAGTTTATCGACTAGCGGGGGGGGTCGAACAGATACGCAGTATTTT.